This TCR beta chain was observed in a study of blood T cell repertoires in COVID-19. Study as a whole: From the United States, Italy and Spain came samples of acute and convalescent COVID-19.

Germline V CDR1 and CDR2: LGHDT, YNNKEL (reference sequence). The CDR3 contains 16 residues. With V trimmed by 0 bases and J by 11 bases, 12 bases remained unmatched. Adults between about 18 and 95 years of age took part from 24 US areas. Using immunoSEQ multiplex PCR, the repertoire was profiled, and TCRdb retains in-frame clones only, with some absent. The data show some 500,000 clones, approximately 90% seen once. Sequenced material: PBMCs or T cells enriched from blood (not recorded which). This receptor was taken from a woman between 35 and 50 years old who had recovered from COVID-19. V gene TRBV3-1 (or the pseudogene TRBV3-2) combines with J gene TRBJ1-4; 7 positions match TRBD1. In nucleotides, the CDR3 is TGTGCCAGCAGCCAAGATGGGGACAGAGGCATGATTAAACTGTTTTTT. It yields the protein CASSQDGDRGMIKLFF.